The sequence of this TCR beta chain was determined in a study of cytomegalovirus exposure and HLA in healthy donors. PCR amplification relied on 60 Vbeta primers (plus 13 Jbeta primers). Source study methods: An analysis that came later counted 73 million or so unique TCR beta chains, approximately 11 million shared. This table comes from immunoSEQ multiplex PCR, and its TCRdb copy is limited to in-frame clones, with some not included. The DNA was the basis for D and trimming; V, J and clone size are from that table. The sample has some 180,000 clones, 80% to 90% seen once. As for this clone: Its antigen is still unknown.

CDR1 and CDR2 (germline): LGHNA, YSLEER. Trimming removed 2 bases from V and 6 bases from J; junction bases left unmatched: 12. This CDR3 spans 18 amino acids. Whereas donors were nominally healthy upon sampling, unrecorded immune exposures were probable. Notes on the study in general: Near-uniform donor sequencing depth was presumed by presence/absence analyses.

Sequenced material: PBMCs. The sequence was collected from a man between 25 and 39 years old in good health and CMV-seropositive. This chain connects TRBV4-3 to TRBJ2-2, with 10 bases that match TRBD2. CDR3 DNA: TGCGCCAGCAGCCAATCCCCGCCTAGCGGGAGTTTTCCCGGGGAGCTGTTTTTT. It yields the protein CASSQSPPSGSFPGELFF.